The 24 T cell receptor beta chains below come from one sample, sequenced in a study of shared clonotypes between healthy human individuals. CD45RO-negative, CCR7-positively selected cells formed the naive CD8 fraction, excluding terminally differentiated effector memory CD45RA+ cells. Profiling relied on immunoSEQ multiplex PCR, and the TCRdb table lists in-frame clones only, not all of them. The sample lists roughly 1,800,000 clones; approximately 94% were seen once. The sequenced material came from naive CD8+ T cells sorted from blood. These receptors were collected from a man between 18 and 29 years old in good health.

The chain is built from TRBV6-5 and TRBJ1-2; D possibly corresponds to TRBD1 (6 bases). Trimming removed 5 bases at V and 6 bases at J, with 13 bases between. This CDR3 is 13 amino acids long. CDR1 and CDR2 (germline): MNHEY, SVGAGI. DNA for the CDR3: TGTGCCAGCAGTCCGTCAGGGGCGGATGGCTACACCTTC. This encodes CASSPSGADGYTF.

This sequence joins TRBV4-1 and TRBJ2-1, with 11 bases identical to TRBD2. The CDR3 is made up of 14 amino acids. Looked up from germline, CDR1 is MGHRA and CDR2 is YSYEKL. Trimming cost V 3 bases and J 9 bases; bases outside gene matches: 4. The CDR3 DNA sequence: TGCGCCAGCAGCCAGACTAGCGGGAACATTGAGCAGTTCTTC. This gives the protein CASSQTSGNIEQFF.

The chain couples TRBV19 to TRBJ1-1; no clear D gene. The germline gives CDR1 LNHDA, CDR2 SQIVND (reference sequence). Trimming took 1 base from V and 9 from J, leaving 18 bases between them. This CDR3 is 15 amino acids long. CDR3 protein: CASSIGVSSLNKAFF. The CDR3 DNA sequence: TGTGCCAGTAGTATAGGCGTCAGCTCGCTGAATAAAGCTTTCTTT. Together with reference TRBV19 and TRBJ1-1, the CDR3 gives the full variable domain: DGGITQSPKYLFRKEGQNVTLSCEQNLNHDAMYWYRQDPGQGLRLIYYSQIVNDFQKGDIAEGYSVSREKKESFPLTVTSAQKNPTAFYLCASSIGVSSLNKAFFGQGTRLTVV.

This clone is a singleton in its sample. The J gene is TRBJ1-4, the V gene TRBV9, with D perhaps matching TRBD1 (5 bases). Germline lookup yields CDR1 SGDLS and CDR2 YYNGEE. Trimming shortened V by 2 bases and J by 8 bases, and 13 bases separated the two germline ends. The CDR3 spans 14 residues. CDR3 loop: CASSVLSQGEKLFF. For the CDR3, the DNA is TGTGCCAGCAGCGTCCTCAGCCAGGGAGAAAAACTGTTTTTT.

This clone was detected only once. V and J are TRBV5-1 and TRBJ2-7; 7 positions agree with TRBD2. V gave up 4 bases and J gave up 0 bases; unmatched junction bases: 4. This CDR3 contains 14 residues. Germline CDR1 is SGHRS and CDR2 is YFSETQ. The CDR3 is CASSHGGSSYEQYF. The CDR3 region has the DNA TGCGCCAGCAGCCACGGGGGGAGCTCCTACGAGCAGTACTTC.

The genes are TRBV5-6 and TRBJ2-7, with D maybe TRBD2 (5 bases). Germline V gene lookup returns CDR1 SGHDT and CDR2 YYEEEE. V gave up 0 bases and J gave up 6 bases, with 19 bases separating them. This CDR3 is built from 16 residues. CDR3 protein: CASSLENEGGPAEQYF. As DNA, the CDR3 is TGTGCCAGCAGCTTGGAAAATGAAGGAGGTCCCGCCGAGCAGTACTTC.

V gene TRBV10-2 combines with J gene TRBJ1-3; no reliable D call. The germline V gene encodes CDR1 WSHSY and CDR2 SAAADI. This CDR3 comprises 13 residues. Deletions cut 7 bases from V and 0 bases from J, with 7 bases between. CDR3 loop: CASNISSGNTIYF. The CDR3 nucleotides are TGCGCCAGCAATATCAGCTCTGGAAACACCATATATTTT.

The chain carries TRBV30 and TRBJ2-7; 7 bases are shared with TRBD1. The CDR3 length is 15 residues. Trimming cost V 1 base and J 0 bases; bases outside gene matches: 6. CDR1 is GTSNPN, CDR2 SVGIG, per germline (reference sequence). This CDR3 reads CAWSDTQGVSYEQYF. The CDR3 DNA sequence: TGTGCCTGGAGTGACACTCAGGGGGTCTCCTACGAGCAGTACTTC. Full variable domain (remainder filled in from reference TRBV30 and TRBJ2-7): SQTIHQWPATLVQPVGSPLSLECTVEGTSNPNLYWYRQAAGRGLQLLFYSVGIGQISSEVPQNLSASRPQDRQFILSSKKLLLSDSGFYLCAWSDTQGVSYEQYFGPGTRLTVT.

The CDR3 loop reads CASTRLGGLNTGELFF. In DNA form, the CDR3 reads TGTGCCAGCACCCGGTTGGGGGGTTTGAACACCGGGGAGCTGTTTTTT. The rearrangement links TRBV27 to TRBJ2-2; possibly TRBD2 for D (6 bases). The CDR3 loop spans 16 amino acids. V was trimmed by 7 bases and J by 1 base, leaving 16 bases between them. Germline V gives CDR1 MNHEY, CDR2 SMNVEV (reference sequence).

CDR3 sequence reads: CASPERGTGTAHLNTEAFF. For the CDR3, the DNA is TGCGCCAGCCCGGAGAGAGGTACAGGGACCGCCCACTTGAACACTGAAGCTTTCTTT. The J gene is TRBJ1-1, the V gene TRBV10-1, with D maybe TRBD1 (6 bases). Germline loops: CDR1 WNHNN, CDR2 SYGVQD (reference sequence). V shed 8 bases and J shed 0 bases, with 28 bases lying between them. The CDR3 has 19 residues.

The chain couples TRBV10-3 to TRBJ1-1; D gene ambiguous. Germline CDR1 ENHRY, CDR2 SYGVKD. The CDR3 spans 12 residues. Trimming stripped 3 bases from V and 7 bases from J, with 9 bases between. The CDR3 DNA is TGTGCCATCAGTGACCCATACGGTGAAGCTTTCTTT. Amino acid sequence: CAISDPYGEAFF.

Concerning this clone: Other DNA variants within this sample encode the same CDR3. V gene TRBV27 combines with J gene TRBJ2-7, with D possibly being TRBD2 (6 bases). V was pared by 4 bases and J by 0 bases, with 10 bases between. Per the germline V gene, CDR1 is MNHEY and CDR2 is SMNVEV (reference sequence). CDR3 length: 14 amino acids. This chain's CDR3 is CASSYGGPSYEQYF. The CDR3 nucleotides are TGTGCCAGCAGTTACGGGGGTCCCTCCTACGAGCAGTACTTC.

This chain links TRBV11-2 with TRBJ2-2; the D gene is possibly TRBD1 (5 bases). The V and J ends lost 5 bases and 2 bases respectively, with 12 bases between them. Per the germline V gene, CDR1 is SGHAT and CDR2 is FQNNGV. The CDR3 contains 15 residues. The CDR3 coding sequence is TGTGCCAGCAGCCCCCAGACAGTTAACACCGGGGAGCTGTTTTTT. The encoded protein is CASSPQTVNTGELFF.

The CDR3 reads CASSDIPREGRDEQFF. CDR3 in DNA: TGCGCCAGCAGTGATATTCCCAGAGAGGGTAGGGATGAGCAGTTCTTC. This chain links TRBV10-1 with TRBJ2-1; D is possibly TRBD2 (5 bases). In germline, CDR1 is WNHNN, CDR2 SYGVQD (reference sequence). V lost 3 bases to trimming and J lost 8 bases, with 20 bases between them. CDR3 size: 16 residues.

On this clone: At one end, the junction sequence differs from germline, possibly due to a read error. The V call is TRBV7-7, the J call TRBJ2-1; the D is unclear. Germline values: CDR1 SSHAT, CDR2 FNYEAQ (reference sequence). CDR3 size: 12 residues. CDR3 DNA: TGTGCTAGCAGCTTAGGCCGTTTGGAGCAGTTCTTC. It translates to CASSLGRLEQFF. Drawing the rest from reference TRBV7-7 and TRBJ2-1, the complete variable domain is GAGVSQSPRYKVTKRGQDVTLRCDPISSHATLYWYQQALGQGPEFLTYFNYEAQPDKSGLPSDRFSAERPEGSISTLTIQRTEQRDSAMYRCASSLGRLEQFFGPGTRLTVL.

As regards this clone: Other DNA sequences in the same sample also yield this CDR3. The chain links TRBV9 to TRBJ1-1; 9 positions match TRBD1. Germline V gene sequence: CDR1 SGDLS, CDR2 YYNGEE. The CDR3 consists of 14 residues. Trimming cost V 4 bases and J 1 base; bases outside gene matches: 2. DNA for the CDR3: TGTGCCAGCAGCCGGGGACAGGGGAACACTGAAGCTTTCTTT. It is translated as CASSRGQGNTEAFF.

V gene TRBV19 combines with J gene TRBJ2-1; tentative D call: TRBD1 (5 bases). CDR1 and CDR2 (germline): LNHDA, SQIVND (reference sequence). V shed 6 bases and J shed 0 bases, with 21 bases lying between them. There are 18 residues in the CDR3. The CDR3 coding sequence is TGTGCCAGTAGCCCCCTTCAGGGCGTCGGAAGCTCCTACAATGAGCAGTTCTTC. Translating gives CASSPLQGVGSSYNEQFF.

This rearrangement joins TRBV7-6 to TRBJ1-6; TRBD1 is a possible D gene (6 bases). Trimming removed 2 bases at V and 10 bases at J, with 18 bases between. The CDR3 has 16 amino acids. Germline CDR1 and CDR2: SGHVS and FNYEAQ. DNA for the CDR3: TGTGCCAGCAGCTTATTAGGCGGGGGCGCGAACTCACCCCTCCACTTT. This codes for CASSLLGGGANSPLHF.

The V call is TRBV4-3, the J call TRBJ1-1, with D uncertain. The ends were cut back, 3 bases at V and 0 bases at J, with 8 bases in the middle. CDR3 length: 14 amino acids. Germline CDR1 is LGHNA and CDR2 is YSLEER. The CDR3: CASSQDVMNTEAFF. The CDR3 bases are TGCGCCAGCAGCCAGGATGTTATGAACACTGAAGCTTTCTTT.

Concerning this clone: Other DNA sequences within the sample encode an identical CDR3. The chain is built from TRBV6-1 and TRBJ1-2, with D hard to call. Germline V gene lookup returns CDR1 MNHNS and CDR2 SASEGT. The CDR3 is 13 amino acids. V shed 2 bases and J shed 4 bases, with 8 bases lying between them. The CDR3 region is CASSERTPYGYTF. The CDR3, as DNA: TGTGCCAGCAGTGAAAGGACCCCCTATGGCTACACCTTC.

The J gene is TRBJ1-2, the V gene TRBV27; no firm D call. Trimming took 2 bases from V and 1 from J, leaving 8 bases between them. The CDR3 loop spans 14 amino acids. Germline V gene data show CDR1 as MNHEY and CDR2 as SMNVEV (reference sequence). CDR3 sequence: CASSLDGRNYGYTF. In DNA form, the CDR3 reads TGTGCCAGCAGTTTAGACGGGCGTAACTATGGCTACACCTTC.

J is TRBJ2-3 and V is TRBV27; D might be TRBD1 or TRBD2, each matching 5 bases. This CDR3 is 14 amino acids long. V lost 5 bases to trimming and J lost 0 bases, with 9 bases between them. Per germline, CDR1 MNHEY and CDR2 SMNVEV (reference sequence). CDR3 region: CASSRRDSTDTQYF. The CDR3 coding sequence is TGTGCCAGCAGTCGACGGGACAGCACAGATACGCAGTATTTT.

CDR3 in amino acids: CASSLGTGKYEQYF. DNA of the CDR3: TGTGCCAGCAGCTTAGGGACAGGGAAGTACGAGCAGTACTTC. This chain joins TRBV7-8 and TRBJ2-7, with 8 bases that match TRBD1. The CDR3 has 14 residues. The junction had 3 bases not matched to a gene; V was cut back by 1 base and J by 4 bases. The germline V gene has CDR1 SGHVS and CDR2 FQNEAQ.

CDR3 sequence: CASSVQGMWDTEAFF. The DNA for the CDR3 is TGTGCCAGCAGTGTACAGGGCATGTGGGACACTGAAGCTTTCTTT. The J gene is TRBJ1-1, the V gene TRBV6-6; tentatively, D is TRBD1 (6 bases). The ends were cut back, 5 bases at V and 3 bases at J, with 16 bases in the middle. The CDR3 runs to 15 residues. Germline V gives CDR1 MNHNY, CDR2 SVGAGI (reference sequence).